This entry concerns a single TCR beta chain. Roughly 10 milliliters was the volume of peripheral blood drawn from each donor. Per-sample PBMC isolation yielded at least 6 million cells. The entry originates in a study of blood T cells in healthy people across ages. Trimming cost V 6 bases and J 3 bases, with 15 bases left between them. This CDR3 comprises 15 residues. Sample-barcoded 5' priming and a J-beta primer mix drove a second PCR of roughly 7 to 11 cycles. TCRdb recomputed calls from the 5' RACE reads with MiXCR, one row per CDR3 protein. The sample has around 1,100,000 distinct CDR3 sequences; roughly two fifths are singletons.

V is TRBV12-3 or TRBV12-4 and J is TRBJ2-1; D is unresolved. This clonotype originated in a man aged 18 to 35 in good health. The source material was blood. The CDR3 reads CASRAIRPYYNEQFF. As DNA, the CDR3 is TGTGCCAGCAGAGCAATAAGACCTTACTACAATGAGCAGTTCTTC.